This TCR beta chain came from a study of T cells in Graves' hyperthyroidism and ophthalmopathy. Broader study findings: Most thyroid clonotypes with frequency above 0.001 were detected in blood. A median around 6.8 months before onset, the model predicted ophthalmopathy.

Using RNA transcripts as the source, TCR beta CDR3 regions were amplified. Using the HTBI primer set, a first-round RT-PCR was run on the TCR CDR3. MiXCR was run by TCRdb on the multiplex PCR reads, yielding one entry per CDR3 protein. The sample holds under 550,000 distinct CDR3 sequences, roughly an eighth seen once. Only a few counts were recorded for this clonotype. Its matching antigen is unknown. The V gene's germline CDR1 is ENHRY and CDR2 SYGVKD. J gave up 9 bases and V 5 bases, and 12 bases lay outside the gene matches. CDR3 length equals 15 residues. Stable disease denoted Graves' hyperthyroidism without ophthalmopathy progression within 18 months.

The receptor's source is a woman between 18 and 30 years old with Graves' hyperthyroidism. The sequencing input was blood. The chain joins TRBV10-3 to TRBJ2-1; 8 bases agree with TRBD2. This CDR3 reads CAISSPLGTRLEQFF. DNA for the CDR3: TGTGCCATCAGTTCCCCTCTTGGGACTAGACTTGAGCAGTTCTTC.